The source of this TCR beta chain is a study of T cell responses to AZD1222 COVID-19 vaccine. Study outcomes and limitations: Donors were chiefly white British, with a greater number of females, and clonal diversity was perhaps underestimated. Variant regions that are unmutated are reportedly the target of nearly half of spike-specific TCRs.

Details on this clone: Its antigen is undetermined. Different DNA sequences within this sample yield the same CDR3.

The CDR3 is made up of 14 amino acids. Per the germline V gene, CDR1 is MNHEY and CDR2 is SVGEGT. Trimming pared 2 bases from V and 1 base from J, leaving 8 bases between. Sequencing used immunoSEQ multiplex PCR; TCRdb keeps in-frame clones, though not all of them. In the table there are 100,000 to 150,000 clones, about nine tenths of which are singletons. The sequencing here drew on peripheral blood, taken on day 0 of AZD1222 vaccination. This TCR was recovered from an adult in good health. The chain recombines TRBV6-2 or TRBV6-3 with TRBJ1-1; a possible D gene is TRBD1 (5 bases). CDR3 coding DNA: TGTGCCAGCAGTTACCTGGGGCCGAACACTGAAGCTTTCTTT. This encodes CASSYLGPNTEAFF.